The clone carrying this T cell receptor (beta chain) appeared a few times. The antigen is undetermined. The data derive from a study of T-cell memory formation after mild COVID-19. On the study more broadly: Clusters were largely donor specific. Broader study findings: Cross-reactive memory apparently joined, as some responding clones appeared in pre-infection memory. The CD4+ clones that contracted clustered mainly within CM and EM, and the CD8+ clones concentrated in EMRA.

UMIs and sample barcodes were carried by the TCR alpha and TCR beta cDNA libraries that 5'RACE produced using constant-segment primers. TCRdb fed the 5' RACE reads into MiXCR, producing one record per CDR3 protein. The data contain under 200,000 distinct CDR3 sequences, approximately 12% of them singletons. Sequenced material: PBMCs or a T cell subset sorted from them (not recorded which). The sequence came from a man aged 18 to 30 who had mild COVID-19 (a few samples of this study predate the infection). Cell type and time point are not known.

The CDR3 spells CASSLERGGGETQYF. CDR3 sequence (DNA): TGTGCCAGCAGCTTAGAGCGGGGGGGCGGGGAGACCCAGTACTTC. This chain links TRBV7-3 with TRBJ2-5; 10 bases are a match to TRBD2. J lost 5 bases, V lost 2 bases, and 5 bases had no gene match. Germline V gives CDR1 SGHTA, CDR2 FQGTGA. This CDR3 is built from 15 residues.